This TCR beta chain is from a study of T-cell reconstitution after alpha-beta-depleted transplantation in children. Study-wide findings and caveats: About two months after transplant, alpha-beta T cells reportedly came from several hundred expanded graft clones. One year post-transplant, T-cell counts and diversity were largely derived from T cells produced anew.

V lost 3 bases to trimming and J lost 2 bases, with 14 bases between them. There are 16 residues in the CDR3. As to this clonotype: No antigen is known for it. Possible read error: a much larger clone is one base away. The CDR3 end shows no conserved phenylalanine or tryptophan, and so a read error is likely.

A TCRbeta library incorporating unique molecular identifiers was prepared. TCRdb fed the PCR reads into MiXCR, producing one record per CDR3 protein. The table includes more than 200,000 distinct CDR3 sequences, about 23% detected once. Sequenced material: PBMCs, taken before TCRalphabeta/CD19-depleted stem cell transplant. The V call is TRBV12-3 or TRBV12-4, the J call TRBJ1-3, with TRBD1 as a possible D gene (6 bases). The receptor comes from a girl aged 2 to 9 with Fanconi anemia, due to receive a stem cell transplant. CDR3: CASSLSQGYPGNTIYC. DNA for the CDR3: TGTGCCAGCAGTTTGAGCCAGGGGTACCCTGGAAACACCATATATTGT.